Below, one TCR beta chain is given with its context. This sample was taken from a study of control samples from healthy donors and cancer patients. CDR3 length: 15 amino acids. Germline V gives CDR1 SEHNR, CDR2 FQNEAQ (reference sequence). V gave up 5 bases and J gave up 3 bases; unmatched junction bases: 7. TCRdb's copy holds only in-frame clones and misses some; the assay was immunoSEQ multiplex PCR. The sample consists of 190,000 or so clones, about 93% of them appearing once. Sequenced material: blood. This receptor was identified in a man between 18 and 35 years old in good health. V gene TRBV7-9 combines with J gene TRBJ1-1; 9 positions match TRBD1. The CDR3 loop reads CASSPQTGGDTEAFF. CDR3 bases: TGTGCCAGCAGCCCTCAGACAGGGGGTGACACTGAAGCTTTCTTT.